The rows below give T cell receptor beta chains drawn from one sample of a study of blood T cell repertoires in COVID-19. Libraries were prepared by immunoSEQ multiplex PCR; TCRdb keeps only in-frame clonotypes and omits some of them. Of some 200,000 clones in the sample, more than 70% were seen once. Sequencing was performed on peripheral blood. All receptors derive from a woman aged 55-70 years with acute or convalescent COVID-19. Both conserved end residues are part of each CDR3. The D gene is left open where the match is weak. Size values are once, few and many counts, or a class for expanded clones, and some rows have none.

d_call j_call v_call clone_size cdr3_nt cdr3_aa
. TRBJ1-5 TRBV20-1 . TGCAGTGCTAGTCTCCCAGACAGTAATCAGCCCCAGCATTTT CSASLPDSNQPQHF
TRBD1 TRBJ2-1 TRBV2 . TGTGCCATCGGACAGGAGTACAATGAGCAGTTCTTC CAIGQEYNEQFF
. TRBJ2-2 TRBV27 . TGTGCCAGCAGTTTTATCCCAGGGGCGAACACCGGGGAGCTGTTTTTT CASSFIPGANTGELFF
TRBD2 TRBJ2-1 TRBV19 . TGTGCCAGTAGCATACTAGCGGGAGGTTCCTACAATGAGCAGTTCTTC CASSILAGGSYNEQFF
TRBD2 TRBJ2-1 TRBV5-1 . TGCGCCAGCAGCTTGATGACTAGCGGGAGGAATGAGCAGTTCTTC CASSLMTSGRNEQFF
. TRBJ1-1 TRBV11-3 . TGTGCCAGCAGCTTCGCCCGGACTTTTGAAGCTTTCTTT CASSFARTFEAFF
. TRBJ1-3 TRBV4-1 . TGCGCCAGCAGCCAAGATGAGGTTGCAAACACCATATATTTT CASSQDEVANTIYF
. TRBJ1-5 TRBV27 once TGTGCCAGCAGTTTATCGGGAGGGGGGGCTCAGCCCCAGCATTTT CASSLSGGGAQPQHF
TRBD2 TRBJ2-3 TRBV29-1 . TGCAGCGTTGAAGTTCCTAGCGGGGGGCCCACAGATACGCAGTATTTT CSVEVPSGGPTDTQYF
TRBD1 TRBJ1-1 TRBV18 few TGTGCCAGCTCACGTAACTCCCCGGCAGGACAGGACACTGAAGCTTTCTTT CASSRNSPAGQDTEAFF
TRBD1 TRBJ1-1 TRBV6-5 . TGTGCCAGCAGTATCCGGGACAGGAACACTGAAGCTTTCTTT CASSIRDRNTEAFF
. TRBJ2-6 TRBV5-1 . TGCGCCAGCAGCTTGGTGGGGGCCTTCAGCTCTGGGGCCAACGTCCTGACTTTC CASSLVGAFSSGANVLTF
. TRBJ2-5 TRBV30 . TGTGCCTGGAGTTCAGGGAGGGAGACCCAGTACTTC CAWSSGRETQYF
TRBD1 TRBJ1-1 TRBV3-1/TRBV3-2 . TGTGCCAGCAGCCTAAGAGCAGGGACAGGGGCCACTGAAGCTTTCTTT CASSLRAGTGATEAFF
. TRBJ2-2 TRBV18 . TGTGCCAGCTCACCACTGGATGGAGGGTTCACCGGGGAGCTGTTTTTT CASSPLDGGFTGELFF
. TRBJ2-5 TRBV5-1 . TGCGCCAGCAGCATGGGACAACTGAAAGAGACCCAGTACTTC CASSMGQLKETQYF
TRBD1 TRBJ1-1 TRBV9 . TGTGCCAGCAGCGTAGAACAGGGGTCAAAGAACACTGAAGCTTTCTTT CASSVEQGSKNTEAFF
TRBD1 TRBJ2-3 TRBV2 once TGTGCCAGCAGTGCCTTTGGGACAGGGGCGACAGATACGCAGTATTTT CASSAFGTGATDTQYF
. TRBJ1-5 TRBV7-9 . TGTGCCAGCAGCAAGGGAGGCACTGATCAGCCCCAGCATTTT CASSKGGTDQPQHF
TRBD2 TRBJ2-2 TRBV27 . TGTGCCAGCAGTTACCTAGCGGGAACCGGGGAGCTGTTTTTT CASSYLAGTGELFF
. TRBJ2-5 TRBV15 . TGTGCCACCAGCAGAGATCGCGGGTTTCAAGAGACCCAGTACTTC CATSRDRGFQETQYF
TRBD2 TRBJ2-5 TRBV3-1/TRBV3-2 . TGTGCCAGCAGCCAAGAGGGTACTAGCGGCCAAAAAGGGTACTTC CASSQEGTSGQKGYF
. TRBJ1-2 TRBV24-1 . TGTGCCACCAGTGATGCCACAGGTCCCGCTAACTATGGCTACACCTTC CATSDATGPANYGYTF
. TRBJ1-5 TRBV28 . TGTGCCAGCAGTTTAATGGGCCTTTATAGCAATCAGCCCCAGCATTTT CASSLMGLYSNQPQHF
. TRBJ1-5 TRBV30 . TGTGCCTGGAGTTCGAGGGCCACGGAGCCCCAGCATTTT CAWSSRATEPQHF
. TRBJ2-1 TRBV12-3/TRBV12-4 once TGTGCCAGCAGTTTAGCGCGGTGGCATGAGCAGTTCTTC CASSLARWHEQFF
TRBD2 TRBJ2-1 TRBV3-1/TRBV3-2 . TGTGCCAGCAGCCCGGGACTAGGAGGGTTCGATGAGCAGTTCTTC CASSPGLGGFDEQFF
TRBD1 TRBJ1-5 TRBV19 . TGTGCCAGTAGCACAGACAGGGGGGCCTCGGGGCCCCAGCATTTT CASSTDRGASGPQHF
TRBD1 TRBJ2-1 TRBV5-1 . TGCGCCAGCAGCTTGTTCGGACAGGGGGCGGCCAATGAGCAGTTCTTC CASSLFGQGAANEQFF
. TRBJ1-6 TRBV3-1/TRBV3-2 . TGTGCCAGCAGCCAACCTCCAGGGATTAATTCACCCCTCCACTTT CASSQPPGINSPLHF
. TRBJ2-1 TRBV12-3/TRBV12-4 . TGTGCCAGCAGTACTAGCATGGATGAGCAGTTCTTC CASSTSMDEQFF
TRBD1 TRBJ2-7 TRBV18 . TGTGCCAGCTCAAGTGGACAGGGCTACGAGCAGTACTTC CASSSGQGYEQYF
. TRBJ2-3 TRBV7-2 . TGTGCCAGCAGCGTGTCCTCTATGGATACGCAGTATTTT CASSVSSMDTQYF
. TRBJ1-2 TRBV5-8 . TGTGCCAGCAGCCCCCAGGATCGCTATGGCTACACCTTC CASSPQDRYGYTF
. TRBJ1-5 TRBV19 . TGTGCCAGTAGTATAGGCAGGGCGAGGAGCAATCAGCCCCAGCATTTT CASSIGRARSNQPQHF
. TRBJ1-6 TRBV2 . TGTGCCAGCAGTGAAGGGTTCAGTTCCCTCCACTTT CASSEGFSSLHF
TRBD1 TRBJ2-3 TRBV27 . TGTGCCAGCAGTCTGGACAGGTGGTCAGATACGCAGTATTTT CASSLDRWSDTQYF
. TRBJ2-1 TRBV28 once TGTGCCAGCAGCCCTGGACTATTCCATGAGCAGTTCTTC CASSPGLFHEQFF
. TRBJ2-6 TRBV5-1 . TGCGCCAGCAGCAACCGGGTTTCCTCTGGGGCCAACGTCCTGACTTTC CASSNRVSSGANVLTF
. TRBJ1-1 TRBV7-6 . TGTGCCAGCAGCTTTGGAGGGATGAACACTGAAGCTTTCTTT CASSFGGMNTEAFF
. TRBJ2-3 TRBV24-1 . TGTGCCACCAGTGATTACGAAGCGGAGAACACAGATACGCAGTATTTT CATSDYEAENTDTQYF
TRBD1 TRBJ1-2 TRBV9 . TGTGCCAGCAGCGTAGCTTGGGGGACAGCTAGTGGCTACACCTTC CASSVAWGTASGYTF
TRBD2 TRBJ2-5 TRBV2 . TGTGCCAGCAGTGAAACCCCGGGACTAGGTCAAGAGACCCAGTACTTC CASSETPGLGQETQYF
. TRBJ2-1 TRBV19 . TGTGCCAGTAGTATAGACGGACAGATCTACAATGAGCAGTTCTTC CASSIDGQIYNEQFF
TRBD2 TRBJ2-7 TRBV10-3 . TGTGCCATCAGTGGGGGGGGTGCATACGAGCAGTACTTC CAISGGGAYEQYF
. TRBJ1-4 TRBV27 . TGTGCCAGCAGTTTCGGGGGACCTAATGAAAAACTGTTTTTT CASSFGGPNEKLFF
. TRBJ1-2 TRBV7-9 . TGTGCCAGCAGCCCTACAGGGAGCTATGGCTACACCTTC CASSPTGSYGYTF
. TRBJ1-6 TRBV10-2 . TGCGCCAGCAGTGCCCAGGGTGGAACACCCCTCCACTTT CASSAQGGTPLHF
. TRBJ1-1 TRBV29-1 few TGCAGCGGTTGGGAGGGTGGCACTGAAGCTTTCTTT CSGWEGGTEAFF
. TRBJ2-2 TRBV5-1 . TGCGCCAGCAGCTTGGGGCAGGGTAACACCGGGGAGCTGTTTTTT CASSLGQGNTGELFF
. TRBJ2-7 TRBV2 . TGTGCCAGCAGTCCAGGGTCGTGGGTGCACGAGCAGTACTTC CASSPGSWVHEQYF
TRBD2 TRBJ2-3 TRBV19 . TGTGCCAGTAGTATGGGGGGGTCTAGCACAGATACGCAGTATTTT CASSMGGSSTDTQYF
. TRBJ2-5 TRBV3-1/TRBV3-2 . TGTGCCAGCAGACCCAAACCGAGGATGGAGACCCAGTACTTC CASRPKPRMETQYF
TRBD1 TRBJ1-5 TRBV9 few TGTGCCAGCAGCGTAGGGCAGGGGGCCTGCAATTGGAGCAATCAGCCCCAGCATTTT CASSVGQGACNWSNQPQHF
TRBD2 TRBJ2-1 TRBV9 . TGTGCCAGCAGCACCCATAAGGCTAGCGGCTACAATGAGCAGTTCTTC CASSTHKASGYNEQFF
TRBD1 TRBJ2-5 TRBV7-3 . TGTGCCAGCAGCCGGACAGGCCAAGAGACCCAGTACTTC CASSRTGQETQYF
TRBD1 TRBJ2-7 TRBV7-9 . TGTGCCAGCAGCTTGGACAGGTTGGGCGAGCAGTACTTC CASSLDRLGEQYF
TRBD1 TRBJ1-2 TRBV7-9 . TGTGCCAGCAGCGGGGGACAGGGAGCCTATTATGGCTACACCTTC CASSGGQGAYYGYTF
TRBD2 TRBJ2-7 TRBV7-9 . TGTGCCAGCAGTCCCACCCCACCTTCGACTAGCGGGGGCTACGAGCAGTACTTC CASSPTPPSTSGGYEQYF
. TRBJ1-2 TRBV2 . TGTGCCAGCAGTGGGGACAACCGTAACTATGGCTACACCTTC CASSGDNRNYGYTF